Listed below are T cell receptor beta chains from one sample, sequenced in a study of cytomegalovirus exposure and HLA in healthy donors. TCRdb keeps only in-frame clones here, not all; method: immunoSEQ multiplex PCR. The sample carries roughly 160,000 clones, approximately 78% recorded once. Sequenced input: PBMCs. All receptors come from a woman in her 30s in good health and CMV-seropositive. CDR3s include the opening cysteine and the closing phenylalanine or tryptophan. The D gene is left open where the match is weak. Size is omitted from some rows. Given values are once, few, many or a class for expanded clones.

size	V	D	length	J	DNA	CDR3
NA	TRBV6-5	NA	14	TRBJ2-5	TGTGCCAGCAGTTACTCGGCGGGGGCAGGGACCCAGTACTTC	CASSYSAGAGTQYF
NA	TRBV15	NA	15	TRBJ2-3	TGTGCCACTACACAGGGGAGGATTTACTCCGATACGCAGTATTTT	CATTQGRIYSDTQYF
NA	TRBV9	NA	15	TRBJ2-7	TGTGCCAGCAGCCCCCGAGTGGGCGGGTTCTACGAGCAGTACTTC	CASSPRVGGFYEQYF
few	TRBV18	NA	16	TRBJ1-5	TGTGCCAGCTCACCTCCCGGGGGGGACCCCAATCAGCCCCAGCATTTT	CASSPPGGDPNQPQHF
NA	TRBV10-3	TRBD1	14	TRBJ1-4	TGTGCCATCAGTCCCGGGACAGGGGTTGAAAAACTGTTTTTT	CAISPGTGVEKLFF
NA	TRBV11-2	TRBD1	16	TRBJ1-6	TGTGCCAGCAGCCTAATAATACAGGGGGGGGAGGGGGCCCTCCACTTT	CASSLIIQGGEGALHF
NA	TRBV7-9	TRBD1	13	TRBJ1-2	TGTGCCAGCAGCTTAGGGGACAGTTATGGCTACACCTTC	CASSLGDSYGYTF
NA	TRBV5-4	TRBD1	13	TRBJ2-5	TGTGCCAGCAGCCTTCGGACAGGAGGTGAGCAGTACTTC	CASSLRTGGEQYF
NA	TRBV18	TRBD1	16	TRBJ2-2	TGTGCCAGCTCGGGGAGAGGGGGCCGGAACACCGGGGAGCTGTTTTTT	CASSGRGGRNTGELFF
NA	TRBV10-3	TRBD1	13	TRBJ1-3	TGTGCCATCAGTGATACAGGGGTGAGCACCATATATTTT	CAISDTGVSTIYF
NA	TRBV7-3	NA	12	TRBJ1-2	TGTGCCAGCGGTACGGGGGGCGCTGGCTACACCTTC	CASGTGGAGYTF
NA	TRBV29-1	NA	13	TRBJ2-5	TGCAGCGTTGATCGTACGGGGGGCGAGACCCAGTACTTC	CSVDRTGGETQYF
NA	TRBV28	TRBD1	14	TRBJ1-2	TGTGCCAGCAATCCGGGACAGCCTAACTATGGCTACACCTTC	CASNPGQPNYGYTF
NA	TRBV5-4	NA	14	TRBJ2-2	TGTGCCAGCAGCGGCAGGGCAAGGACCGGGGAGCTGTTTTTT	CASSGRARTGELFF
NA	TRBV28	TRBD1	16	TRBJ2-3	TGTGCCAGCAGTACCATGACAGGGGGTTCTGCAGATACGCAGTATTTT	CASSTMTGGSADTQYF
NA	TRBV5-1	NA	15	TRBJ2-7	TGCGCCAGCAGTCCGTCGGCGGGGAGCTCCTACGAGCAGTACTTC	CASSPSAGSSYEQYF
NA	TRBV7-9	NA	15	TRBJ1-3	TGTTCCAGCAGCCCACAGGGTTTCTCTGGAAACACCATATATTTT	CSSSPQGFSGNTIYF
NA	TRBV12-5	TRBD1	14	TRBJ2-3	TGTGCTAGTGGCTCAGGGGGCTTCACAGATACGCAGTATTTT	CASGSGGFTDTQYF
NA	TRBV5-1	NA	14	TRBJ2-7	TGCGCCAGCAGTATCCAGGTAAATACCTACGAGCAGTACTTC	CASSIQVNTYEQYF
NA	TRBV7-6	TRBD2	13	TRBJ2-1	TGTGCCAGCAGCTTGGGGACTAGCTATGAGCAGTTCTTC	CASSLGTSYEQFF
NA	TRBV7-3	TRBD1	14	TRBJ1-1	TGTGCCAGCAGCTTAATGGCAGGGGGCAGTGAAGCTTTCTTT	CASSLMAGGSEAFF
few	TRBV4-3	TRBD2	15	TRBJ2-1	TGCGCCAGCAGCCAAGTAGCGGGGGGGTACAATGAGCAGTTCTTC	CASSQVAGGYNEQFF
NA	TRBV19	NA	14	TRBJ1-5	TGTGCCAGTCGACCAGTGGGGGGGTTGCAGCCCCAGCATTTT	CASRPVGGLQPQHF
few	TRBV4-3	NA	13	TRBJ1-1	TGCGCCAGCAGCCAAGATAGGAACACTGAAGCTTTCTTT	CASSQDRNTEAFF
NA	TRBV4-2	NA	14	TRBJ2-7	TGTGCCAGCAGCCAAGGTGTCAGAACCTACGAGCAGTACTTC	CASSQGVRTYEQYF
NA	TRBV10-2	NA	15	TRBJ1-2	TGCGCCAGCAGTGAACAGTTCCGTCTCCCCGGTGGCTACACCTTC	CASSEQFRLPGGYTF
NA	TRBV6-5	NA	14	TRBJ1-6	TGTGCCAGCAGTTACGTCCAATCCATTTCACCCCTCCACTTT	CASSYVQSISPLHF
NA	TRBV19	NA	15	TRBJ1-3	TGTGCCAGTAGAGACGACCGACACTCTGGAAACACCATATATTTT	CASRDDRHSGNTIYF
NA	TRBV5-4	TRBD1	17	TRBJ1-4	TGTGCCAGCAGTACCGGGACAGGGGCCTCAACTAATGAAAAACTGTTTTTT	CASSTGTGASTNEKLFF
few	TRBV19	TRBD1	15	TRBJ1-6	TGTGCCAGTAGTATTGGGACAGGCCTAAATTCACCCCTCCACTTT	CASSIGTGLNSPLHF
NA	TRBV2	NA	15	TRBJ2-1	TGTGCCAGCTTATTGGTTTGGGCAGGGTCCCATGAGCAGTTCTTC	CASLLVWAGSHEQFF
NA	TRBV10-3	NA	13	TRBJ1-1	TGTGCCATCAGTTTGAGCATGAACACTGAAGCTTTCTTT	CAISLSMNTEAFF